These 30 T cell receptor beta chains were all obtained from the same sample, sequenced in a study of cytomegalovirus exposure and HLA in healthy donors. The study ran its PCR with 60 Vbeta and 13 Jbeta primers. Only in-frame clones appear in the TCRdb table, and some are missing; sequencing was by immunoSEQ multiplex PCR. In the table there are 100,000 or so clones, around 80% of which are singletons. The material sequenced was PBMCs. These receptors were taken from a man aged 30 to 45 in good health and CMV-seronegative.

This clone has only one observation. V is TRBV9 and J is TRBJ2-3; 13 positions match TRBD2. Losses at the gene ends were 4 bases for V and 4 bases for J; bases not matched to a gene: 6. This CDR3 has 16 residues. Germline V gene data show CDR1 as SGDLS and CDR2 as YYNGEE. The CDR3 loop reads CASSSTGLAGADTQYF. For the CDR3, the DNA is TGTGCCAGCAGCTCGACTGGACTAGCGGGGGCAGATACGCAGTATTTT.

The V gene is TRBV6-1, the J gene TRBJ2-2; the match to TRBD2 covers 7 bases. J lost 5 bases, V lost 3 bases, and 9 bases had no gene match. This CDR3 comprises 16 residues. Per germline, CDR1 MNHNS and CDR2 SASEGT. The CDR3 region is CASSESGTGRTGELFF. The CDR3 DNA sequence: TGTGCCAGCAGTGAGAGCGGGACGGGTAGAACCGGGGAGCTGTTTTTT.

The chain carries TRBV6-1 and TRBJ2-3, with 9 bases identical to TRBD1. The length of the CDR3 is 15 residues. J gave up 5 bases and V 4 bases, and 7 bases lay outside the gene matches. CDR1 and CDR2 from the germline V gene are MNHNS and SASEGT. The CDR3 DNA reads TGTGCCAGCAGTGCCGAGGACAGGGGTTTAGATACGCAGTATTTT. It translates to CASSAEDRGLDTQYF.

This chain joins TRBV21-1 and TRBJ2-7; the table names TRBD2, a call not compared with the DNA. TRBV21-1 is a known pseudogene. This CDR3 contains 17 residues. The CDR3 DNA reads as TGTGCCAGCAGCAATGGGGAGCTAGCGCCCCGGGGAGACGAGCAGTACTTC. This translates into CASSNGELAPRGDEQYF.

The chain has TRBV29-1 and TRBJ1-2; unclear D gene. There are 13 residues in the CDR3. Germline values: CDR1 SQVTM, CDR2 ANQGSEA. V shed 4 bases and J shed 4 bases, with 13 bases lying between them. The CDR3 is CSVVGEMSYGYTF. CDR3 sequence (DNA): TGCAGCGTTGTCGGGGAAATGAGCTATGGCTACACCTTC.

CDR3 nucleotide sequence: TGTGCCAGCAGCGACGGGAGACTTCAAGAGACCCAGTACTTC. This sequence encodes CASSDGRLQETQYF. The chain carries TRBV9 and TRBJ2-5; a possible D gene is TRBD2 (6 bases). V lost 3 bases and J 2 bases, leaving 11 bases between the germline ends. The length of the CDR3 is 14 residues. Looked up from germline, CDR1 is SGDLS and CDR2 is YYNGEE.

The chain is built from TRBV7-3 and TRBJ1-1, with a possible D match to TRBD1 (5 bases). Germline assignment: CDR1 SGHTA and CDR2 FQGTGA. V lost 2 bases and J 2 bases, leaving 9 bases between the germline ends. This CDR3 is built from 14 residues. The CDR3 nucleotides read TGTGCCAGCAGCTTAGGGGCAGCCAACACTGAAGCTTTCTTT. Translating it yields CASSLGAANTEAFF. Together with reference TRBV7-3 and TRBJ1-1, the CDR3 gives the full variable domain: GAGVSQTPSNKVTEKGKYVELRCDPISGHTALYWYRQSLGQGPEFLIYFQGTGAADDSGLPNDRFFAVRPEGSVSTLKIQRTERGDSAVYLCASSLGAANTEAFFGQGTRLTVV.

The V and J genes are TRBV9 and TRBJ2-3; TRBD2 agrees at 7 bases. In germline, CDR1 is SGDLS, CDR2 YYNGEE. V lost 4 bases and J lost 2; bases outside the gene matches: 10. The CDR3 consists of 16 residues. The CDR3 coding sequence is TGTGCCAGCAGCACCCCGTGGGGGGGAGTCACAGATACGCAGTATTTT. Residues: CASSTPWGGVTDTQYF.

As for this clone: In the same sample, other DNA sequences code for this CDR3. The chain links TRBV5-1 to TRBJ2-7, with 7 bases aligning to TRBD2. The germline V gene encodes CDR1 SGHRS and CDR2 YFSETQ. V was pared by 4 bases and J by 3 bases, with 4 bases of the junction left unmatched. The CDR3 contains 13 residues. CDR3 sequence reads: CASSPGGSYEQYF. The CDR3 DNA sequence: TGCGCCAGCAGCCCCGGGGGGAGCTACGAGCAGTACTTC. The variable domain in full, completed from reference TRBV5-1 and TRBJ2-7, reads KAGVTQTPRYLIKTRGQQVTLSCSPISGHRSVSWYQQTPGQGLQFLFEYFSETQRNKGNFPGRFSGRQFSNSRSEMNVSTLELGDSALYLCASSPGGSYEQYFGPGTRLTVT.

The genes are TRBV19 and TRBJ2-2; D is perhaps TRBD2 (5 bases). The CDR3 is 14 amino acids. Germline CDR1 and CDR2: LNHDA and SQIVND (reference sequence). The V end was cut by 3 bases, the J end by 2 bases, with 7 bases between. The CDR3 region has the DNA TGTGCCAGTAGTATGGGAGCCAACACCGGGGAGCTGTTTTTT. Translated: CASSMGANTGELFF.

The chain employs TRBV21-1 and TRBJ2-7; the table names TRBD2, a call not compared with the DNA. TRBV21-1 is recorded as a pseudogene. This CDR3 contains 15 residues. The CDR3 DNA follows: TGTGCCAGCAGCAGAAACCGGGTTCCCTCGGGCGAGCAGTACTTC. It codes for CASSRNRVPSGEQYF.

This clone was seen a few times. V is TRBV5-1 and J is TRBJ1-4, with 9 bases identical to TRBD1. The CDR3 covers 14 residues. From germline, CDR1 is SGHRS and CDR2 YFSETQ. The V segment lost 4 bases and the J segment 8 bases; nucleotides outside the gene matches: 6. The CDR3 nucleotides are TGCGCCAGCAGCAGCCGGGACAGGGAGGAAAAACTGTTTTTT. Translation gives CASSSRDREEKLFF.

This clone was observed a few times. The chain joins TRBV28 to TRBJ2-7; 10 bases are shared with TRBD1. J gave up 6 bases and V 5 bases, and 10 bases lay outside the gene matches. This CDR3 contains 15 residues. The germline V gene has CDR1 MDHEN and CDR2 SYDVKM. The CDR3 region is CASSVAGTGAAEQYF. CDR3 DNA sequence: TGTGCCAGCAGTGTAGCCGGGACAGGGGCTGCCGAGCAGTACTTC.

The chain joins TRBV9 to TRBJ1-2, with 7 bases matching TRBD1. Trimming removed 2 bases from V and 0 bases from J; junction bases left unmatched: 13. The CDR3 loop spans 18 amino acids. The germline V gene has CDR1 SGDLS and CDR2 YYNGEE. The CDR3 DNA reads as TGTGCCAGCAGCGTCGCTCCCCGGGACAGCCTTTCTAACTATGGCTACACCTTC. Translated, it gives CASSVAPRDSLSNYGYTF. Full variable domain (remainder filled in from reference TRBV9 and TRBJ1-2): DSGVTQTPKHLITATGQRVTLRCSPRSGDLSVYWYQQSLDQGLQFLIQYYNGEERAKGNILERFSAQQFPDLHSELNLSSLELGDSALYFCASSVAPRDSLSNYGYTFGSGTRLTVV.

The genes are TRBV5-1 and TRBJ1-1, with D uncertain. Germline V lookup: CDR1 SGHRS, CDR2 YFSETQ. The CDR3 loop spans 14 amino acids. Trimming stripped 1 base from V and 1 base from J, with 8 bases between. The chain's CDR3 is CASSLTSQNTEAFF. The CDR3 region has the DNA TGCGCCAGCAGCTTGACCAGTCAGAACACTGAAGCTTTCTTT.

The V gene is TRBV2, the J gene TRBJ2-1; D is possibly TRBD2 (5 bases). V lost 0 bases and J lost 8, with 11 bases in between. This CDR3 has 14 amino acids. Germline CDR1 is SNHLY and CDR2 is FYNNEI. The CDR3 sequence: CASSEARASHEQFF. In DNA, the CDR3 is TGTGCCAGCAGTGAAGCGCGGGCTAGCCATGAGCAGTTCTTC.

This clone was picked up a small number of times. The chain carries TRBV4-3 and TRBJ1-5; TRBD1 matches at 8 bases. This CDR3 spans 19 amino acids. The V gene end was trimmed by 0 bases and the J gene end by 9 bases; junction bases not matched to a gene: 19. The V gene's germline CDR1 is LGHNA and CDR2 YSLEER. CDR3 protein: CASSQEGRGRGQGAMPQHF. The CDR3 coding sequence is TGCGCCAGCAGCCAAGAGGGGAGGGGTAGGGGGCAGGGGGCAATGCCCCAGCATTTT.

The chain is built from TRBV5-6 and TRBJ2-3; D may be TRBD2 (6 bases). The V gene's germline CDR1 is SGHDT and CDR2 YYEEEE. The CDR3 consists of 15 residues. V lost 4 bases and J lost 0, with 12 bases in between. The CDR3 protein is CASSPRGTSTDTQYF. The CDR3 DNA follows: TGTGCCAGCAGCCCTCGTGGGACTAGCACAGATACGCAGTATTTT. Combining the CDR3 with reference TRBV5-6 and TRBJ2-3 gives the whole variable domain DAGVTQSPTHLIKTRGQQVTLRCSPKSGHDTVSWYQQALGQGPQFIFQYYEEEERQRGNFPDRFSGHQFPNYSSELNVNALLLGDSALYLCASSPRGTSTDTQYFGPGTRLTVL.

The chain joins TRBV6-5 to TRBJ2-5; TRBD2 might be the D (5 bases). CDR1 and CDR2 from the germline V gene are MNHEY and SVGAGI. The CDR3 is made up of 12 amino acids. Trimming removed 10 bases at V and 0 bases at J, with 9 bases between. CDR3 residues: CATTGNQETQYF. The DNA of the CDR3 is TGTGCCACCACCGGGAACCAAGAGACCCAGTACTTC.

Only one count was recorded for this clone. This chain uses TRBV28 with TRBJ2-7; tentative D call: TRBD2 (6 bases). V lost 5 bases to trimming and J lost 2 bases, with 16 bases between them. This CDR3 has 15 amino acids. Germline V gene lookup returns CDR1 MDHEN and CDR2 SYDVKM. CDR3 sequence reads: CASSPAGSSTYEQYF. The CDR3 DNA reads as TGTGCCAGCAGTCCCGCCGGGAGTTCTACCTACGAGCAGTACTTC.

The chain employs TRBV7-8 and TRBJ1-4, with 7 nucleotides matching TRBD1. J was trimmed by 5 bases and V by 4 bases; bases with no gene match: 7. This CDR3 is built from 15 residues. Germline assignment: CDR1 SGHVS and CDR2 FQNEAQ. The CDR3 sequence: CASSYTTGSNEKLFF. CDR3 coding DNA: TGTGCCAGCAGCTATACGACAGGGTCCAATGAAAAACTGTTTTTT.

This rearrangement joins TRBV5-6 to TRBJ2-3; 7 nucleotides line up with TRBD1. CDR1 is SGHDT, CDR2 YYEEEE, per germline. V lost 5 bases to trimming and J lost 1 base; unmatched junction nucleotides: 4. The CDR3 is 14 amino acids. CDR3 in DNA: TGTGCCAGCAGTCCCGGACAGGGCACAGATACGCAGTATTTT. It specifies CASSPGQGTDTQYF.

V and J are TRBV9 and TRBJ2-5, with 7 positions matching TRBD1. Trimming cost V 3 bases and J 2 bases; bases outside gene matches: 7. There are 15 residues in the CDR3. Germline V lookup: CDR1 SGDLS, CDR2 YYNGEE. As DNA, the CDR3 is TGTGCCAGCAGCGGTGGTCGGGGACAGCAAGAGACCCAGTACTTC. Translating it yields CASSGGRGQQETQYF.

There are a few counts of this clone. V gene TRBV28 combines with J gene TRBJ2-7; a weak D match, TRBD2 (6 bases). This CDR3 has 15 residues. Looked up from germline, CDR1 is MDHEN and CDR2 is SYDVKM. V was shortened by 2 bases and J by 7 bases, with 18 bases between the two germline ends. In DNA form, the CDR3 reads TGTGCCAGCAGTTTAGGGGGAGGCCGTCCGCGGGAGCAGTACTTC. Translated: CASSLGGGRPREQYF.

This clone was counted a single time. This rearrangement joins TRBV25-1 to TRBJ2-5; tentatively, D is TRBD1 (5 bases). This CDR3 is 14 amino acids long. Looked up from germline, CDR1 is MGHDK and CDR2 is SYGVNS. Trimming took off 5 bases at V and 5 bases at J, with 15 bases between the two ends. The CDR3, as DNA: TGTGCCAGCAGTCATCAGGGTCTTTGGGAGACCCAGTACTTC. It specifies CASSHQGLWETQYF.

The rearrangement joins TRBV5-8 to TRBJ2-2; 8 bases map to TRBD1. The germline V gene encodes CDR1 SGHTS and CDR2 YDEGEE. The CDR3 is 16 residues long. Losses at the gene ends were 0 bases for V and 1 base for J; bases not matched to a gene: 2. The CDR3 sequence is CASSLVGQENTGELFF. For the CDR3, the DNA is TGTGCCAGCAGCTTGGTGGGACAGGAGAACACCGGGGAGCTGTTTTTT.

In this sample, this clone turned up a few times. V gene TRBV4-3 combines with J gene TRBJ1-1, with D tentatively TRBD1 (5 bases). The CDR3 totals 14 residues. In germline, CDR1 is LGHNA, CDR2 YSLEER. Trimming removed 0 bases from V and 5 bases from J, with 10 bases in between. CDR3 DNA sequence: TGCGCCAGCAGCCAAGAGCAGGGTTGGACTGAAGCTTTCTTT. It encodes CASSQEQGWTEAFF.

This chain links TRBV7-3 with TRBJ1-1; the D gene is possibly TRBD1 (6 bases). The CDR3 extends over 14 amino acids. Trimming left V 5 bases short and J 4 bases short, with 14 bases between. Germline CDR1 is SGHTA and CDR2 is FQGTGA. CDR3 amino acids: CASSPQGVSTEAFF. Here the CDR3 DNA reads TGTGCCAGCAGCCCACAGGGAGTAAGCACTGAAGCTTTCTTT.

The chain couples TRBV7-8 to TRBJ1-2; perhaps TRBD1 as D (6 bases). CDR1 is SGHVS and CDR2 is FQNEAQ in the germline V gene. The CDR3 spans 15 residues. V was pared by 8 bases and J by 6 bases, with 22 bases between. The CDR3 DNA reads TGTGCCAGCGGACAGTTGGTCCTGAGGAGTGATGGCTACACCTTC. Amino acid sequence: CASGQLVLRSDGYTF. The whole variable domain, remainder taken from reference TRBV7-8 and TRBJ1-2, is GAGVSQSPRYKVAKRGQDVALRCDPISGHVSLFWYQQALGQGPEFLTYFQNEAQLDKSGLPSDRFFAERPEGSVSTLKIQRTQQEDSAVYLCASGQLVLRSDGYTFGSGTRLTVV.

V usage is TRBV27 and J usage is TRBJ2-7; 9 bases agree with TRBD1. The CDR3 is 17 residues long. The germline V gene encodes CDR1 MNHEY and CDR2 SMNVEV (reference sequence). Trimming took 5 bases from V and 2 from J; bases not matched to a gene: 13. Here the CDR3 reads CASSPSSLGQGTYEQYF. The DNA for the CDR3 is TGTGCCAGCAGTCCCTCCTCCCTCGGACAGGGGACCTACGAGCAGTACTTC.